Below, 13 T cell receptor beta chains from the same sample are listed, as sequenced in a study of T cells after yellow fever vaccination. TCRdb recomputed calls from the 5' RACE reads with MiXCR, one row per CDR3 protein. The data contain under 300,000 distinct CDR3 sequences, 6.9% of them singletons. Here the sequenced sample was CD4+ T cells sorted from PBMCs, taken 15 days after the yellow fever booster vaccination. The source of these receptors is a man under 40 who received the YFV17D yellow fever vaccine.

This sequence joins TRBV18 and TRBJ2-3, with a possible D match to TRBD1 (5 bases). V was clipped by 1 base and J by 3 bases, with 11 bases between them. CDR3 size: 15 residues. Per the germline V gene, CDR1 is KGHSH and CDR2 is LQKENI. The CDR3 sequence is CASSPLAQGTDTQYF. The CDR3 nucleotides are TGTGCCAGCTCACCACTTGCCCAGGGAACAGATACGCAGTATTTT.

J is TRBJ2-3 and V is TRBV15; weak D call: TRBD2 (5 bases). V was shortened by 6 bases and J by 1 base, with 14 bases between the two germline ends. CDR1 and CDR2 from the germline V gene are LNHNV and YYDKDF (reference sequence). This CDR3 is built from 15 residues. The chain's CDR3 is CATSGGSRRTDTQYF. For the CDR3, the DNA is TGTGCCACCAGTGGTGGGAGTCGGCGCACAGATACGCAGTATTTT.

This clonotype was picked up a small number of times. DNA of the CDR3: TGCGCCAGCAGCTTGGCCGGGGGGACCGGAGAGACCCAGTACTTC. Amino acid sequence: CASSLAGGTGETQYF. This sequence joins TRBV5-1 and TRBJ2-5, with 7 positions matching TRBD2. The CDR3 contains 15 residues. V lost 0 bases, J lost 4 bases, and 6 bases stayed unmatched. The germline CDR1 and CDR2 sequences are SGHRS and YFSETQ.

The CDR3 here is CSAVDGATNEKLFF. Here the CDR3 DNA reads TGCAGTGCCGTTGACGGGGCTACTAATGAAAAACTGTTTTTT. This chain uses TRBV20-1 with TRBJ1-4; tentatively, D is TRBD1 (5 bases). The V end was cut by 6 bases, the J end by 2 bases, with 13 bases between. This CDR3 is built from 14 residues. CDR1 DFQATT and CDR2 SNEGSKA come from the germline V gene (reference sequence).

This clonotype was picked up many times. This chain joins TRBV3-1 and TRBJ2-7; TRBD1 aligns across 7 bases. J was trimmed by 3 bases and V by 2 bases; bases with no gene match: 4. The germline V gene has CDR1 LGHDT and CDR2 YNNKEL (reference sequence). The CDR3 covers 14 residues. The CDR3 here is CASSQRGPVYEQYF. The CDR3 DNA follows: TGTGCCAGCAGCCAAAGGGGGCCCGTCTACGAGCAGTACTTC.

The chain employs TRBV5-1 and TRBJ2-7; no definite D call. Trimming cost V 4 bases and J 2 bases, with 16 bases left between them. CDR1 and CDR2 (germline): SGHRS, YFSETQ. The CDR3 has 15 residues. CDR3 sequence reads: CASSTDGRAPYEQYF. The CDR3 DNA reads TGCGCCAGCAGCACAGACGGACGGGCTCCCTACGAGCAGTACTTC. Full variable domain (remainder filled in from reference TRBV5-1 and TRBJ2-7): KAGVTQTPRYLIKTRGQQVTLSCSPISGHRSVSWYQQTPGQGLQFLFEYFSETQRNKGNFPGRFSGRQFSNSRSEMNVSTLELGDSALYLCASSTDGRAPYEQYFGPGTRLTVT.

This clonotype was seen at least ten times. The genes are TRBV6-2 or TRBV6-3 and TRBJ2-7; 7 nucleotides align to TRBD1. This CDR3 is built from 16 residues. The V and J ends lost 2 bases and 4 bases, in that order; junction bases with no gene match: 11. Germline lookup yields CDR1 MNHEY and CDR2 SVGEGT. The CDR3 DNA reads TGTGCCAGCAGTTACGCAGACAGGGACGGAATATACGAGCAGTACTTC. Protein: CASSYADRDGIYEQYF.

The table lists this clonotype with many counts. The chain links TRBV7-9 to TRBJ2-2; 10 bases line up with TRBD1. V lost 5 bases, J lost 6 bases, and 6 bases stayed unmatched. Germline-derived CDR1 and CDR2 are SEHNR and FQNEAQ (reference sequence). The CDR3 is made up of 15 amino acids. For the CDR3, the DNA is TGTGCCAGCAGCCCCGGGACAGGGGCGGCCGGGGAGCTGTTTTTT. It is translated as CASSPGTGAAGELFF.

This clonotype was picked up many times. This rearrangement joins TRBV3-1 to TRBJ1-2; the D is unclear. V shed 3 bases and J shed 7 bases, with 9 bases lying between them. Looked up from germline, CDR1 is LGHDT and CDR2 is YNNKEL (reference sequence). This CDR3 is built from 12 residues. The CDR3 coding sequence is TGTGCCAGCAGCCAGCATATGGGTGGCTACACCTTC. As protein: CASSQHMGGYTF. The full variable domain, with the rest looked up from reference TRBV3-1 and TRBJ1-2, is DTAVSQTPKYLVTQMGNDKSIKCEQNLGHDTMYWYKQDSKKFLKIMFSYNNKELIINETVPNRFSPKSPDKAHLNLHINSLELGDSAVYFCASSQHMGGYTFGSGTRLTVV.

The V call is TRBV20-1, the J call TRBJ2-7; D unclear. Germline CDR1 is DFQATT and CDR2 is SNEGSKA (reference sequence). V was pared by 3 bases and J by 3 bases, with 12 bases between. CDR3 length: 13 amino acids. The CDR3 nucleotides are TGCAGTGCTAGCGGAGACTCGGTCTACGAGCAGTACTTC. Translation gives CSASGDSVYEQYF.

The table lists this clonotype with many counts. The rearrangement uses TRBV6-5 and TRBJ1-5, with D perhaps TRBD1 (5 bases). CDR1 and CDR2 (germline): MNHEY, SVGAGI. This CDR3 has 14 residues. V lost 0 bases and J 5 bases, leaving 8 bases between the germline ends. The CDR3 region is CASSYSQGDQPQHF. Written as DNA, the CDR3 is TGTGCCAGCAGTTACTCGCAGGGAGATCAGCCCCAGCATTTT.

At least ten counts were recorded for this clonotype. V and J are TRBV5-1 and TRBJ2-3; D may match TRBD1 or TRBD2 (5 bases each). With 0 bases removed from V and 2 bases from J, the gap between germline ends came to 10 bases. Germline lookup yields CDR1 SGHRS and CDR2 YFSETQ. This CDR3 has 15 residues. Here the CDR3 DNA reads TGCGCCAGCAGCTTGGACCGGGGCTCCACAGATACGCAGTATTTT. Encoded protein: CASSLDRGSTDTQYF. The whole variable domain, remainder taken from reference TRBV5-1 and TRBJ2-3, is KAGVTQTPRYLIKTRGQQVTLSCSPISGHRSVSWYQQTPGQGLQFLFEYFSETQRNKGNFPGRFSGRQFSNSRSEMNVSTLELGDSALYLCASSLDRGSTDTQYFGPGTRLTVL.

This clonotype was counted only a few times. The chain joins TRBV3-1 to TRBJ2-2, with 8 bases that match TRBD1. Germline V gene lookup returns CDR1 LGHDT and CDR2 YNNKEL (reference sequence). This CDR3 comprises 17 residues. The junction had 13 bases not matched to a gene; V was cut back by 3 bases and J by 7 bases. DNA for the CDR3: TGTGCCAGCAGCCACTTATCAGGGGGCGCCCAGGTCGGGGAGCTGTTTTTT. Encoded protein: CASSHLSGGAQVGELFF.